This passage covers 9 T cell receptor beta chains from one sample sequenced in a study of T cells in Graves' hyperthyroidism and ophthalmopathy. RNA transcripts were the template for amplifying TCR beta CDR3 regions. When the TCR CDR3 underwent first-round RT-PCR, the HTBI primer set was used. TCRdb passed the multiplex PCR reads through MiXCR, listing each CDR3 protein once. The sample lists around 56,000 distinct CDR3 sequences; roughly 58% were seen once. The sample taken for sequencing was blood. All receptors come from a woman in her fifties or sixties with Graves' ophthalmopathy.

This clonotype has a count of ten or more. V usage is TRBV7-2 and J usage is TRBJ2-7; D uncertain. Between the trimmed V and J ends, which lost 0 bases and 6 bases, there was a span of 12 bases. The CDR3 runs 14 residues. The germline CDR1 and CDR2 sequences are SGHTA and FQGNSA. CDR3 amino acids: CASSLASLLAEQYF. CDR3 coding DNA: TGTGCCAGCAGCTTAGCCTCTCTCCTGGCCGAGCAGTACTTC.

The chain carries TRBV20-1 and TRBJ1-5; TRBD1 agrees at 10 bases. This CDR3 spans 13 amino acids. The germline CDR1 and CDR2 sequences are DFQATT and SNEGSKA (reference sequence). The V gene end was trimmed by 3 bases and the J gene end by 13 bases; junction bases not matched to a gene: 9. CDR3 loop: CSAREGQGNNQHF. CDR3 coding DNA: TGCAGTGCTAGGGAGGGACAGGGGAACAATCAGCATTTT.

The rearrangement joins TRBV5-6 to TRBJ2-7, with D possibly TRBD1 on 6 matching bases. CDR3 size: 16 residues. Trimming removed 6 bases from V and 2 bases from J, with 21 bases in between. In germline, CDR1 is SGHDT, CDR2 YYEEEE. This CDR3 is CASTSASRGPPYEQYF. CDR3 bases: TGTGCCAGCACCAGCGCGAGCAGGGGACCACCCTACGAGCAGTACTTC.

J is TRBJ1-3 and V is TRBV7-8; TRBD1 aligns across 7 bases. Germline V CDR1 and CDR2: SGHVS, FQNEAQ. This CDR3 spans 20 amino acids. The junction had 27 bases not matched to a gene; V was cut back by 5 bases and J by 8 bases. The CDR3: CASSPSNQPQLTGPRDTIYF. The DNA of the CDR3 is TGTGCCAGCAGCCCTAGCAATCAGCCCCAATTGACAGGGCCAAGGGACACCATATATTTT.

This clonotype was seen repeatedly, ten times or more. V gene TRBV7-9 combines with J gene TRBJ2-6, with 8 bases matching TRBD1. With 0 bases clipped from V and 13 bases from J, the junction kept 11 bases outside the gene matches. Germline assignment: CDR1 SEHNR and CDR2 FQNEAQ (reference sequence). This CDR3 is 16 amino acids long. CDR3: CASSLAAGGPLDVLTF. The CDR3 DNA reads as TGTGCCAGCAGCTTAGCAGCAGGGGGCCCTTTAGATGTCCTGACTTTC.

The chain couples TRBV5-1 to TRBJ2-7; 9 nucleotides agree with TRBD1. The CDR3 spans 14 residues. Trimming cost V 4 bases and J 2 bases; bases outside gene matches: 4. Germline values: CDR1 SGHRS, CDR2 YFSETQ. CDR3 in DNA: TGCGCCAGCAGCCCGGACAGGGGTACCTACGAGCAGTACTTC. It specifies CASSPDRGTYEQYF.

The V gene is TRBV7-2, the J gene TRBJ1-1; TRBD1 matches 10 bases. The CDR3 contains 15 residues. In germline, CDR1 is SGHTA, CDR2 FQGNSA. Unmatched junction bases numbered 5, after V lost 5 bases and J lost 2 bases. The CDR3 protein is CASSPGTGVNTEAFF. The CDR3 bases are TGTGCCAGCAGCCCCGGGACAGGGGTTAACACTGAAGCTTTCTTT.

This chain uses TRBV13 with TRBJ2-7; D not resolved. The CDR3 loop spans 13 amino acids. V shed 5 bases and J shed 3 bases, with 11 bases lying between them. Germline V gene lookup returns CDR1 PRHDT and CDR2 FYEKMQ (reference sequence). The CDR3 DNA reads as TGTGCCAGCAGCACTCGGACGGACTACGAGCAGTACTTC. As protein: CASSTRTDYEQYF.

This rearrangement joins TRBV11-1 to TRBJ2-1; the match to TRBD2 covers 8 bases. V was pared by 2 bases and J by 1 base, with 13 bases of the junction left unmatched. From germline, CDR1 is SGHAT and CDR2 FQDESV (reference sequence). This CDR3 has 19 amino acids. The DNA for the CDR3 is TGTGCCAGCAGCTTATCAAGCCAAGCGGGAGCAGGGTCCTACAATGAGCAGTTCTTC. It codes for CASSLSSQAGAGSYNEQFF.